The 19 T cell receptor beta chains listed next were all sequenced from one sample in a study of cytomegalovirus exposure and HLA in healthy donors. The PCR had 60 Vbeta and 13 Jbeta primers. Profiled with immunoSEQ multiplex PCR; TCRdb holds only in-frame clones, not every one. The top ten clones hold around 15% of a sample with approximately 140,000 clones, 73% of them seen once. The sequenced sample was PBMCs. All receptors come from a human donor in good health.

This clone has only a few counts. V usage is TRBV10-1 and J usage is TRBJ2-3, with D possibly being TRBD1 (6 bases). Germline V gives CDR1 WNHNN, CDR2 SYGVQD (reference sequence). The CDR3 totals 13 residues. Between the trimmed V and J ends, which lost 4 bases and 2 bases, there was a span of 7 bases. The CDR3 DNA reads as TGCGCCAGCAGTGTGGGGGCCACAGATACGCAGTATTTT. It translates to CASSVGATDTQYF.

The J gene is TRBJ1-1, the V gene TRBV12-5, with 7 bases lining up with TRBD1. Germline CDR1 and CDR2: LGHNT and FRNRAP. Trimming removed 2 bases from V and 7 bases from J; junction bases left unmatched: 1. This CDR3 has 12 amino acids. The CDR3 sequence: CASGLQGGEAFF. In DNA form, the CDR3 reads TGTGCTAGTGGTTTGCAGGGGGGTGAAGCTTTCTTT.

V gene TRBV7-2 combines with J gene TRBJ2-1; 7 bases agree with TRBD1. CDR3 length: 14 residues. Trimming removed 4 bases from V and 1 base from J; junction bases left unmatched: 1. Germline CDR1 is SGHTA and CDR2 is FQGNSA. Here the CDR3 DNA reads TGTGCCAGCAGCTACAGGGGTTCCTACAATGAGCAGTTCTTC. Its protein product is CASSYRGSYNEQFF.

This clone was observed once. The genes are TRBV5-1 and TRBJ2-7; no definite D call. The V gene lost 0 bases and the J gene lost 2 bases, with 9 bases spanning the gap. This CDR3 is built from 14 residues. Germline CDR1 reads SGHRS; CDR2 reads YFSETQ. Here the CDR3 reads CASSLGRSTYEQYF. The CDR3 nucleotides are TGCGCCAGCAGCTTGGGCCGATCTACCTACGAGCAGTACTTC.

V usage is TRBV6-8 and J usage is TRBJ1-2, with D perhaps TRBD1 (5 bases). The V and J ends lost 6 bases and 8 bases respectively, with 13 bases between them. From germline, CDR1 is MNHGY and CDR2 SAAAGT. The CDR3 has 12 residues. The CDR3 coding sequence is TGTGCCAGCAGCCCAGGGTGGCGAGGCTACACCTTC. It is translated as CASSPGWRGYTF.

The J gene is TRBJ1-2, the V gene TRBV5-1; TRBD1 is a possible D gene (5 bases). This CDR3 contains 14 residues. CDR1 is SGHRS, CDR2 YFSETQ, per germline. V lost 3 bases, J lost 8 bases, and 17 bases lay in between. CDR3 in amino acids: CASSSQGAQKGYTF. The CDR3 DNA follows: TGCGCCAGCAGCTCCCAAGGGGCCCAAAAGGGCTACACCTTC. Full variable domain (remainder filled in from reference TRBV5-1 and TRBJ1-2): KAGVTQTPRYLIKTRGQQVTLSCSPISGHRSVSWYQQTPGQGLQFLFEYFSETQRNKGNFPGRFSGRQFSNSRSEMNVSTLELGDSALYLCASSSQGAQKGYTFGSGTRLTVV.

This sequence joins TRBV19 and TRBJ2-2; tentative D call: TRBD1 (5 bases). V was pared by 0 bases and J by 8 bases, with 19 bases between. From germline, CDR1 is LNHDA and CDR2 SQIVND (reference sequence). The CDR3 totals 17 residues. CDR3 nucleotides: TGTGCCAGTAGTATAGACACCCCAAGGGGCTCCGTGGGGGAGCTGTTTTTT. It encodes CASSIDTPRGSVGELFF.

The chain couples TRBV13 to TRBJ2-7, with 10 nucleotides matching TRBD1. The CDR3 sequence is 15 residues long. In germline, CDR1 is PRHDT, CDR2 FYEKMQ (reference sequence). Trimming removed 5 bases from V and 4 bases from J; junction bases left unmatched: 8. The CDR3 DNA follows: TGTGCCAGCAGCCCCGGGACAGGGGATGTGTACGAGCAGTACTTC. It is translated as CASSPGTGDVYEQYF.

The chain carries TRBV6-5 and TRBJ2-5, with D tentatively TRBD2 (6 bases). Judging by the DNA end, TRBJ2-7 fits better; the J call may be wrong. CDR3 size: 14 residues. Germline CDR1 and CDR2: MNHEY and SVGAGI. CDR3 residues: CASSTRDGGYEQYF. The DNA of the CDR3 is TGTGCCAGCAGTACCCGGGACGGAGGGTACGAGCAGTACTTC.

V and J are TRBV19 and TRBJ2-7; the D gene is possibly TRBD1 (5 bases). This CDR3 contains 15 residues. The germline CDR1 and CDR2 sequences are LNHDA and SQIVND (reference sequence). V was cut by 1 base and J by 0 bases, with 10 bases left in between. The CDR3 DNA sequence: TGTGCCAGTAGTATAGCACAGGCAAGCTCCTACGAGCAGTACTTC. Translated: CASSIAQASSYEQYF.

The rearrangement uses TRBV19 and TRBJ2-7, with D tentatively TRBD2 (7 bases). V lost 4 bases, J lost 4 bases, and 17 bases lay in between. The CDR3 extends over 15 amino acids. The germline V gene has CDR1 LNHDA and CDR2 SQIVND (reference sequence). Here the CDR3 DNA reads TGTGCCAGTAGTAAGGGGGGGGACCGAGGTTACGAGCAGTACTTC. Its translation is CASSKGGDRGYEQYF.

The chain has TRBV10-2 and TRBJ1-1; 8 nucleotides line up with TRBD1. The V gene end was trimmed by 7 bases and the J gene end by 5 bases; junction bases not matched to a gene: 9. The CDR3 is 14 amino acids. The germline CDR1 and CDR2 sequences are WSHSY and SAAADI. DNA of the CDR3: TGCGCCAGCAAATTCCAGGGGGCTGGAACTGAAGCTTTCTTT. It yields the protein CASKFQGAGTEAFF.

The chain joins TRBV9 to TRBJ2-1; 9 positions match TRBD2. This CDR3 is built from 17 residues. J gave up 7 bases and V 0 bases, and 11 bases lay outside the gene matches. CDR1 and CDR2 from the germline V gene are SGDLS and YYNGEE. CDR3 protein: CASSVVGGGASDNEQFF. DNA for the CDR3: TGTGCCAGCAGCGTAGTTGGCGGGGGGGCCTCGGATAATGAGCAGTTCTTC.

The CDR3 loop is CASSSTGRGANVLTF. The CDR3 DNA follows: TGTGCCAGCAGCTCTACAGGGCGTGGGGCCAACGTCCTGACTTTC. The chain recombines TRBV5-4 with TRBJ2-6; perhaps TRBD1 as D (6 bases). Per the germline V gene, CDR1 is SGHNT and CDR2 is YYREEE (reference sequence). CDR3 length: 15 amino acids. V was shortened by 3 bases and J by 3 bases, with 10 bases between the two germline ends.

This clone appeared a few times. The chain uses TRBV2 and TRBJ2-1; possible D gene TRBD1, 6 bases. Per the germline V gene, CDR1 is SNHLY and CDR2 is FYNNEI. V dropped 10 bases and J dropped 7 bases, with 17 bases sitting between them. This CDR3 is 13 amino acids long. The CDR3 coding sequence is TGTGCCATGCTAGGGGGAAAGAGAAATGAGCAGTTCTTC. Translation gives CAMLGGKRNEQFF.

V is TRBV7-9 and J is TRBJ2-7; TRBD1 matches 11 bases. Germline V CDR1 and CDR2: SEHNR, FQNEAQ (reference sequence). V was clipped by 5 bases and J by 6 bases; unmatched bases: 6. The CDR3 loop spans 14 amino acids. The CDR3 DNA sequence: TGTGCCAGCAGCGAGGGACAGGGGGACTCCGAGCAGTACTTC. This codes for CASSEGQGDSEQYF.

The genes are TRBV5-6 and TRBJ1-1; D remains ambiguous. This CDR3 contains 12 residues. The V end lost 3 bases, the J end lost 5 bases, and 8 bases lay between the germline ends. From germline, CDR1 is SGHDT and CDR2 YYEEEE. The CDR3, as DNA: TGTGCCAGCAGCTCCCAGTTAACTGAAGCTTTCTTT. Amino acid sequence: CASSSQLTEAFF. The full variable domain, completed using reference TRBV5-6 and TRBJ1-1, is DAGVTQSPTHLIKTRGQQVTLRCSPKSGHDTVSWYQQALGQGPQFIFQYYEEEERQRGNFPDRFSGHQFPNYSSELNVNALLLGDSALYLCASSSQLTEAFFGQGTRLTVV.

V gene TRBV6-5 combines with J gene TRBJ1-3; D not resolved. Trimming pared 4 bases from V and 1 base from J, leaving 5 bases between. In germline, CDR1 is MNHEY, CDR2 SVGAGI. This CDR3 comprises 13 residues. CDR3 bases: TGTGCCAGCAGTTCTGTGTCTGGAAACACCATATATTTT. This encodes CASSSVSGNTIYF.

The chain has TRBV7-8 and TRBJ1-3; D is unresolved. The V end lost 0 bases, the J end lost 0 bases, and 18 bases lay between the germline ends. CDR3 length equals 19 residues. Germline CDR1 reads SGHVS; CDR2 reads FQNEAQ. CDR3: CASSLAFPGSFYSGNTIYF. DNA for the CDR3: TGTGCCAGCAGCTTAGCGTTCCCAGGATCCTTTTACTCTGGAAACACCATATATTTT.